A single T cell receptor beta chain is shown here with its context. Its antigen is unknown. Unmatched junction bases numbered 5, after V lost 1 base and J lost 2 bases. Germline V gene lookup returns CDR1 PRHDT and CDR2 FYEKMQ (reference sequence). CDR3 size: 16 residues. The naive CD8 subset, CD45RO-negative cells positively selected for CCR7, excluded terminally differentiated effector memory CD45RA+ cells. These data come from a study of shared clonotypes between healthy human individuals. The genomic DNA of each subset was split evenly across several immunoSEQ plates. Original processing notes: ImmunoSEQ supplied junction-only sequences lacking quality scores, so filtering was different. Some clones are missing from TCRdb's copy, which holds only in-frame ones; the method was immunoSEQ multiplex PCR. V, J and clone size are taken as reported in that table, and D and trimming were inferred from the DNA itself. The sample shows some 600,000 clones, roughly 96% of them seen only once.

General study results and limits: Among the subsets, naive ones generally showed larger estimated richness than memory ones.

The sequencing input was naive CD8+ T cells sorted from blood. The chain employs TRBV13 and TRBJ2-3; TRBD2 matches 8 bases. The TCR was taken from a woman younger than 45 in good health. The CDR3 sequence is CASSLERGRPTDTQYF. CDR3 sequence (DNA): TGTGCCAGCAGCTTAGAGCGGGGGCGGCCCACAGATACGCAGTATTTT.